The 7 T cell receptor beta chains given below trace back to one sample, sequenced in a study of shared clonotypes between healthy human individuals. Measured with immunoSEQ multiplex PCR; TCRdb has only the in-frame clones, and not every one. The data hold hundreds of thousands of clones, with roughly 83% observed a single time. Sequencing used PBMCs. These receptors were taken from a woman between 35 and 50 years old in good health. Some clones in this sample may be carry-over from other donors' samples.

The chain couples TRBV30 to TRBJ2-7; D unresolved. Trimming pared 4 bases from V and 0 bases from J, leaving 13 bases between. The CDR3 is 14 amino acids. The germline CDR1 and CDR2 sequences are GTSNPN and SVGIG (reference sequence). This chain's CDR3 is CAWTAERDSYEQYF. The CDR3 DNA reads TGTGCCTGGACCGCCGAGCGAGACTCCTACGAGCAGTACTTC.

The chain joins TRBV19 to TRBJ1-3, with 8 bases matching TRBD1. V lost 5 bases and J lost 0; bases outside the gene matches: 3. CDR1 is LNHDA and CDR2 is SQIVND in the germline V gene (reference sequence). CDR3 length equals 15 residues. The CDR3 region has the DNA TGTGCCAGTAGTTGGGGGACAGGCTCTGGAAACACCATATATTTT. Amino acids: CASSWGTGSGNTIYF.

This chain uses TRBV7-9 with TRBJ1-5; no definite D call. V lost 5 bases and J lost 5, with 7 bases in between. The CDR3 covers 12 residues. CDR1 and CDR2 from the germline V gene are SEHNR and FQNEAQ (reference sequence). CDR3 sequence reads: CASSAADQPQHF. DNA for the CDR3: TGTGCCAGCAGCGCGGCGGATCAGCCCCAGCATTTT.

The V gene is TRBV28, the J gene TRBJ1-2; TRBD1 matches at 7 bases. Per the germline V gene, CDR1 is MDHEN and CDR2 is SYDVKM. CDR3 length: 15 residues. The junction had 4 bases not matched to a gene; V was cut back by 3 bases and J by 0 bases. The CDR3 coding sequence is TGTGCCAGCAGTTTGGGACAGCCGTCTAACTATGGCTACACCTTC. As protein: CASSLGQPSNYGYTF.

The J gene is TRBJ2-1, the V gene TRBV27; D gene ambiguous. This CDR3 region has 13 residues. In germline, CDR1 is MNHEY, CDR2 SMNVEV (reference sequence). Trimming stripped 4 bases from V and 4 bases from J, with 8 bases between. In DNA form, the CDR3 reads TGTGCCAGCAGTTCTGCAGAGTACAATGAGCAGTTCTTC. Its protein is CASSSAEYNEQFF.

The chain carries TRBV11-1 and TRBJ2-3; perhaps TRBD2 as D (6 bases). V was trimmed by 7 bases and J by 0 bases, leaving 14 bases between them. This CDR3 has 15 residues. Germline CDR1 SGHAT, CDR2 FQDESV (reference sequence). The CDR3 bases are TGTGCCAGCAACGGCGGGACGGCGAGCACAGATACGCAGTATTTT. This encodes CASNGGTASTDTQYF. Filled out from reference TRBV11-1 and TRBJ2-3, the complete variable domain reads EAEVAQSPRYKITEKSQAVAFWCDPISGHATLYWYRQILGQGPELLVQFQDESVVDDSQLPKDRFSAERLKGVDSTLKIQPAELGDSAMYLCASNGGTASTDTQYFGPGTRLTVL.

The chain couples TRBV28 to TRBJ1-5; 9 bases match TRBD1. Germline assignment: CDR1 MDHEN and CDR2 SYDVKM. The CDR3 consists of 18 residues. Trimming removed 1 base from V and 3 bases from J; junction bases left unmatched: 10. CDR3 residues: CASSLFPGQGVINQPQHF. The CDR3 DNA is TGTGCCAGCAGTTTATTTCCGGGACAGGGAGTGATCAATCAGCCCCAGCATTTT.